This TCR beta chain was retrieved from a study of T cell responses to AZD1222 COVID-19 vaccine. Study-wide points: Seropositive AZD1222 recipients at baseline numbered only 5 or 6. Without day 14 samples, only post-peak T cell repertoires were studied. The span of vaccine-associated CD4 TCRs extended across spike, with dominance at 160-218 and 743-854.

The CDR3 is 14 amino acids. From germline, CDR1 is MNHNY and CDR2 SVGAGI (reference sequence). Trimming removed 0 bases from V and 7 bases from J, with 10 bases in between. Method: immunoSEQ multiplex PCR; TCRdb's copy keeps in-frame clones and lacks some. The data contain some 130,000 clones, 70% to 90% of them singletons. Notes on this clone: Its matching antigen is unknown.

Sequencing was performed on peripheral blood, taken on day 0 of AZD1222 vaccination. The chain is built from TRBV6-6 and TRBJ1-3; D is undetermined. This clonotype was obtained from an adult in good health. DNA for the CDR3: TGTGCCAGCAGTTACTCGCTCAGTGGTAACACCATATATTTT. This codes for CASSYSLSGNTIYF.